Each of the 25 T cell receptor beta chains below was sequenced from the same sample in a study of T cells in Graves' hyperthyroidism and ophthalmopathy. RNA transcripts yielded amplified TCR beta CDR3 regions. TCR CDR3 underwent first-round RT-PCR with the HTBI primer set. From the multiplex PCR reads, TCRdb called clonotypes with MiXCR, one entry per CDR3 protein. The sample has around 300,000 distinct CDR3 sequences, 25% to 30% seen once; the top ten hold about a quarter. Material for sequencing was blood. The receptors here all came from a man aged 35 to 55 with Graves' hyperthyroidism that later progressed to Graves' ophthalmopathy.

At least ten counts were recorded for this clonotype. V and J are TRBV20-1 and TRBJ1-2; tentatively, D is TRBD1 (6 bases). The V end was cut by 1 base, the J end by 2 bases, with 17 bases between. The CDR3 spans 16 residues. Looked up from germline, CDR1 is DFQATT and CDR2 is SNEGSKA (reference sequence). The CDR3 DNA sequence: TGCAGTGCTAGAGCCGCGGGGGGGCAGGGCAACTATGGCTACACCTTC. Translating it yields CSARAAGGQGNYGYTF.

This chain uses TRBV20-1 with TRBJ2-7, with D tentatively TRBD2 (5 bases). The CDR3 loop spans 13 amino acids. Germline CDR1 DFQATT, CDR2 SNEGSKA (reference sequence). Trimming left V 2 bases short and J 6 bases short, with 14 bases between. This chain's CDR3 is CSARREGVGEQYF. The CDR3 DNA reads as TGCAGTGCTAGACGAGAGGGAGTGGGCGAGCAGTACTTC.

This clonotype was seen repeatedly, ten times or more. The chain carries TRBV7-3 and TRBJ1-1; unclear D gene. Germline V gives CDR1 SGHTA, CDR2 FQGTGA. V was pared by 1 base and J by 0 bases, with 9 bases between. This CDR3 has 15 amino acids. Here the CDR3 DNA reads TGTGCCAGCAGCTTAAACCACCTTATGAACACTGAAGCTTTCTTT. As protein: CASSLNHLMNTEAFF.

This CDR3 is CASSSDRISNQPQHF. The CDR3 DNA is TGTGCCAGCAGTTCGGACAGAATTAGCAATCAGCCCCAGCATTTT. The J gene is TRBJ1-5, the V gene TRBV6-2 or TRBV6-3; TRBD1 is a possible D gene (6 bases). Per the germline V gene, CDR1 is MNHEY and CDR2 is SVGEGT. The CDR3 runs to 15 residues. V was cut by 4 bases and J by 0 bases, with 10 bases left in between.

The rearrangement links TRBV7-8 to TRBJ1-1; TRBD1 matches 7 bases. CDR3 length: 13 residues. The junction had 7 bases not matched to a gene; V was cut back by 5 bases and J by 7 bases. From germline, CDR1 is SGHVS and CDR2 FQNEAQ. The CDR3 DNA reads as TGTGCCAGCAGCCTCAGACAGGGAGATGAAGCTTTCTTT. Its translation is CASSLRQGDEAFF.

This clonotype was observed many times. The chain carries TRBV19 and TRBJ1-1; no reliable D call. Germline V gene data show CDR1 as LNHDA and CDR2 as SQIVND (reference sequence). The CDR3 length is 13 residues. V lost 7 bases, J lost 10 bases, and 19 bases lay in between. Here the CDR3 DNA reads TGTGCCAGTACCTTACTCGCGGGTGTTGGAGCTTTCTTT. Its protein product is CASTLLAGVGAFF.

This clonotype has ten or more counts. V usage is TRBV7-9 and J usage is TRBJ2-7, with unresolved D. The CDR3 covers 12 residues. V lost 1 base to trimming and J lost 7 bases, with 8 bases between them. Germline V CDR1 and CDR2: SEHNR, FQNEAQ (reference sequence). CDR3 amino acids: CASSLVLEEQYF. The CDR3 coding sequence is TGTGCCAGCAGCTTAGTCCTGGAAGAGCAGTACTTC.

The V and J genes are TRBV7-8 and TRBJ2-7; possible D gene TRBD2, 5 bases. Germline CDR1 SGHVS, CDR2 FQNEAQ. The CDR3 has 13 residues. Trimming shortened V by 5 bases and J by 4 bases, and 12 bases separated the two germline ends. CDR3 region: CASSHRGSYEQYF. DNA for the CDR3: TGTGCCAGCAGCCACCGGGGATCTTACGAGCAGTACTTC.

This chain joins TRBV12-3 or TRBV12-4 and TRBJ1-1; D may be TRBD1 (6 bases). This CDR3 is built from 13 residues. Trimming shortened V by 6 bases and J by 6 bases, and 14 bases separated the two germline ends. The CDR3 is CASRRKGGAEAFF. CDR3 sequence (DNA): TGTGCCAGCAGACGTAAGGGGGGGGCTGAAGCTTTCTTT.

This chain connects TRBV20-1 to TRBJ1-4; D might be TRBD1 (5 bases). Per the germline V gene, CDR1 is DFQATT and CDR2 is SNEGSKA (reference sequence). The CDR3 contains 15 residues. Trimming cost V 4 bases and J 0 bases, with 12 bases left between them. The CDR3 sequence: CSAMKTGATNEKLFF. DNA of the CDR3: TGCAGTGCTATGAAAACAGGAGCAACTAATGAAAAACTGTTTTTT.

This clonotype was counted ten times or more. This chain joins TRBV28 and TRBJ2-7; TRBD2 matches at 8 bases. The trim removed 4 bases at V and 4 bases at J, leaving 6 bases unmatched. The CDR3 has 14 amino acids. Germline assignment: CDR1 MDHEN and CDR2 SYDVKM. The CDR3 here is CASSWEGGGYEQYF. CDR3 coding DNA: TGTGCCAGCAGTTGGGAGGGCGGGGGGTACGAGCAGTACTTC.

Many counts were recorded for this clonotype. This chain uses TRBV15 with TRBJ1-6, with D unclear. V lost 1 base to trimming and J lost 0 bases, with 7 bases between them. The germline V gene has CDR1 LNHNV and CDR2 YYDKDF (reference sequence). The CDR3 is 16 residues long. The CDR3 protein is CATSRAGHSYNSPLHF. In DNA, the CDR3 is TGTGCCACCAGCAGAGCTGGGCACTCCTATAATTCACCCCTCCACTTT.

In this sample, this clonotype turned up many times. The V and J genes are TRBV11-2 and TRBJ2-2, with D unresolved. The germline V gene has CDR1 SGHAT and CDR2 FQNNGV. Trimming removed 2 bases from V and 2 bases from J, with 18 bases in between. The CDR3 has 18 residues. In DNA form, the CDR3 reads TGTGCCAGCAGCTTAACAAGTATTTACAGACCAAACACCGGGGAGCTGTTTTTT. This translates into CASSLTSIYRPNTGELFF.

This clonotype has at least ten counts. The rearrangement uses TRBV4-1 and TRBJ2-7; the match to TRBD1 covers 8 bases. Germline V lookup: CDR1 MGHRA, CDR2 YSYEKL. The CDR3 totals 15 residues. With V trimmed by 0 bases and J by 2 bases, 3 bases remained unmatched. The CDR3 DNA reads as TGCGCCAGCAGCCAAGAGGGACAGGCAACCTACGAGCAGTACTTC. It codes for CASSQEGQATYEQYF.

This clonotype was recorded a few times. This sequence joins TRBV19 and TRBJ2-4, with 10 bases matching TRBD1. The germline CDR1 and CDR2 sequences are LNHDA and SQIVND (reference sequence). CDR3 length: 16 residues. The V and J ends lost 3 bases and 1 base, in that order; junction bases with no gene match: 3. The DNA for the CDR3 is TGTGCCAGTAGTATTTGGACAGGGGGGGCCAAAAACATTCAGTACTTC. This encodes CASSIWTGGAKNIQYF.

V is TRBV20-1 and J is TRBJ1-1; no definite D call. This CDR3 has 12 residues. V was cut by 6 bases and J by 5 bases, with 13 bases left in between. Germline V gene sequence: CDR1 DFQATT, CDR2 SNEGSKA (reference sequence). CDR3 amino acids: CSASTLRTEAFF. In DNA form, the CDR3 reads TGCAGTGCCTCGACCCTGCGGACTGAAGCTTTCTTT.

This clonotype was recorded at least ten times. CDR3 residues: CAISESGGDQPQHF. Written as DNA, the CDR3 is TGTGCCATCAGTGAGTCAGGGGGAGATCAGCCCCAGCATTTT. V is TRBV10-3 and J is TRBJ1-5; D perhaps matches TRBD1 (6 bases). V dropped 0 bases and J dropped 5 bases, with 8 bases sitting between them. Germline V gene data show CDR1 as ENHRY and CDR2 as SYGVKD. The CDR3 spans 14 residues.

The chain joins TRBV2 to TRBJ2-5; D unresolved. Germline V gives CDR1 SNHLY, CDR2 FYNNEI. The CDR3 is made up of 15 amino acids. Trimming shortened V by 7 bases and J by 2 bases, and 17 bases separated the two germline ends. For the CDR3, the DNA is TGTGCCAGCACCGGGCGGTCAGGCAATCAAGAGACCCAGTACTTC. Its protein product is CASTGRSGNQETQYF.

This clonotype was observed many times. This chain links TRBV7-2 with TRBJ2-6; perhaps TRBD1 as D (5 bases). CDR3 length: 15 amino acids. Trimming pared 5 bases from V and 1 base from J, leaving 9 bases between. CDR1 and CDR2 (germline): SGHTA, FQGNSA. CDR3 sequence reads: CASSTDSSGANVLTF. The CDR3 DNA is TGTGCCAGCAGCACTGACAGTTCTGGGGCCAACGTCCTGACTTTC. The full variable domain, with the rest looked up from reference TRBV7-2 and TRBJ2-6, is GAGVSQSPSNKVTEKGKDVELRCDPISGHTALYWYRQSLGQGLEFLIYFQGNSAPDKSGLPSDRFSAERTGGSVSTLTIQRTQQEDSAVYLCASSTDSSGANVLTFGAGSRLTVL.

This clonotype was seen repeatedly, ten times or more. The genes are TRBV5-1 and TRBJ1-1; 7 bases are a match to TRBD1. Germline CDR1 and CDR2: SGHRS and YFSETQ. The trim removed 2 bases at V and 2 bases at J, leaving 3 bases unmatched. The CDR3 consists of 14 residues. CDR3 amino acids: CASSFGTANTEAFF. CDR3 nucleotides: TGCGCCAGCAGCTTCGGGACAGCTAACACTGAAGCTTTCTTT. The variable domain in full, with the rest retrieved from reference TRBV5-1 and TRBJ1-1, is KAGVTQTPRYLIKTRGQQVTLSCSPISGHRSVSWYQQTPGQGLQFLFEYFSETQRNKGNFPGRFSGRQFSNSRSEMNVSTLELGDSALYLCASSFGTANTEAFFGQGTRLTVV.

Many counts were recorded for this clonotype. The genes are TRBV9 and TRBJ2-5; perhaps TRBD1 as D (5 bases). The CDR3 is 15 amino acids. Looked up from germline, CDR1 is SGDLS and CDR2 is YYNGEE. The germline V and J ends were trimmed by 0 bases and 1 base, with 10 bases remaining between them. This chain's CDR3 is CASSVAATVQETQYF. The CDR3 DNA reads as TGTGCCAGCAGCGTAGCGGCGACAGTCCAAGAGACCCAGTACTTC.

In this sample, this clonotype turned up many times. J is TRBJ2-7 and V is TRBV7-9, with D unresolved. CDR3 length: 13 residues. The V end lost 5 bases, the J end lost 3 bases, and 11 bases lay between the germline ends. CDR1 is SEHNR, CDR2 FQNEAQ, per germline (reference sequence). The CDR3 here is CASSHGGVYEQYF. In DNA, the CDR3 is TGTGCCAGCAGCCACGGCGGAGTCTACGAGCAGTACTTC.

This clonotype came up many times. The gene calls are TRBV3-1 and TRBJ1-3; TRBD1 agrees at 8 bases. The CDR3 runs to 16 residues. The J segment lost 1 base and the V segment lost 4 bases, leaving 6 bases of the junction unmatched. CDR1 and CDR2 from the germline V gene are LGHDT and YNNKEL (reference sequence). CDR3 bases: TGTGCCAGCAGCCCGCCACGGACAGGGTCTGGAAACACCATATATTTT. Amino acid sequence: CASSPPRTGSGNTIYF.

The chain recombines TRBV19 with TRBJ1-1, with TRBD1 as a possible D gene (5 bases). The V gene lost 1 base and the J gene lost 5 bases, with 11 bases spanning the gap. The CDR3 extends over 14 amino acids. CDR1 LNHDA and CDR2 SQIVND come from the germline V gene (reference sequence). The CDR3 spells CASSIVQGETEAFF. The DNA of the CDR3 is TGTGCCAGTAGTATAGTCCAGGGAGAGACTGAAGCTTTCTTT.

The gene calls are TRBV10-3 and TRBJ2-7, with 8 positions matching TRBD1. V gave up 2 bases and J gave up 8 bases; unmatched junction bases: 11. The CDR3 covers 15 residues. Looked up from germline, CDR1 is ENHRY and CDR2 is SYGVKD. The CDR3 sequence: CAISEPRDRGAKQYF. DNA for the CDR3: TGTGCCATCAGTGAGCCCCGAGACAGGGGTGCCAAGCAGTACTTC.